The clone carrying this T cell receptor beta chain was detected only a few times. This sample stems from a study of blood T cell repertoires in COVID-19. Study information: T cells, B-cell-depleted T cells, or PBMCs supplied cDNA or gDNA.

The assay was immunoSEQ multiplex PCR, and TCRdb's table has in-frame clones only and misses some. The sample lists around 120,000 clones; approximately 68% were seen once. Germline assignment: CDR1 SGHAT and CDR2 FQNNGV. V gave up 6 bases and J gave up 1 base, with 9 bases separating them. The CDR3 totals 13 residues. The chain uses TRBV11-2 and TRBJ1-1; no firm D call. Specimen: peripheral blood. The clonotype originates from a woman in her seventies with acute or convalescent COVID-19. CDR3 coding DNA: TGTGCCAGCAGTTCCTCCCCGAACACTGAAGCTTTCTTT. Amino acids: CASSSSPNTEAFF.